These T cell receptor beta chains were read from a single sample in a study of blood T cell repertoires in COVID-19. TCRdb's table, derived via immunoSEQ multiplex PCR, lists solely in-frame clones and lacks some. Here the sample spans 240,000 or so clones, roughly 86% being singletons. The sample was peripheral blood. These receptor sequences come from a woman aged 30 to 39 who had recovered from COVID-19. CDR3s include the opening cysteine and the closing phenylalanine or tryptophan. D genes are given only for firm matches. Expanded clones are given a class, and other clones once, few, many or no size at all.

V	size	D	J	length	DNA	CDR3
TRBV6-2/TRBV6-3	NA	NA	TRBJ2-7	14	TGTGCCAGCAGTTCGACCGACTTTACCTACGAGCAGTACTTC	CASSSTDFTYEQYF
TRBV2	once	NA	TRBJ1-6	15	TGTGCCAGCAGTGACAGGGGATCCTATAATTCACCCCTCCACTTT	CASSDRGSYNSPLHF
TRBV2	NA	NA	TRBJ2-7	13	TGTGCCAGCAGTGGGCCCCAGATCTACGAGCAGTACTTC	CASSGPQIYEQYF
TRBV27	NA	TRBD2	TRBJ2-7	14	TGTGCCAGCAGTTTATGGACTAGCGGCTACGAGCAGTACTTC	CASSLWTSGYEQYF
TRBV6-2/TRBV6-3	NA	TRBD1	TRBJ2-7	15	TGTGCCAGCAGCCGTCCCGGGACAGGGACCTACGAGCAGTACTTC	CASSRPGTGTYEQYF
TRBV7-9	NA	NA	TRBJ1-4	15	TGTGCCAGCAGTCTGACCGGGACTTCTAATGAAAAACTGTTTTTT	CASSLTGTSNEKLFF
TRBV19	once	TRBD2	TRBJ2-5	16	TGTGCCAGTAGTATCCGTAGCGGGGGGGCCGCGGGGACCCAGTACTTC	CASSIRSGGAAGTQYF
TRBV5-1	NA	TRBD2	TRBJ2-7	15	TGCGCCAGCAGCTTGGCCGGCGGGGGGAGTTACGAGCAGTACTTC	CASSLAGGGSYEQYF
TRBV12-2	once	NA	TRBJ2-3	16	TGTGCAAGTCGCTCTGGACAGGAGGATGAGACAGATACGCAGTATTTT	CASRSGQEDETDTQYF
TRBV7-9	NA	NA	TRBJ2-2	15	TGTGCCAGCAGCTCCCTTACAGGTTACACCGGGGAGCTGTTTTTT	CASSSLTGYTGELFF
TRBV9	NA	NA	TRBJ1-2	16	TGTGCCAGCAGCCTATACCCTTCGGTTCTTGACTATGGCTACACCTTC	CASSLYPSVLDYGYTF
TRBV27	NA	NA	TRBJ1-6	15	TGTGCCAGCAGTTTGGCCAGGGGATATAATTCACCCCTCCACTTT	CASSLARGYNSPLHF
TRBV6-4	NA	NA	TRBJ2-3	14	TGTGCCAGCAGTGGAGGACTGACCACAGATACGCAGTATTTT	CASSGGLTTDTQYF
TRBV6-5	NA	NA	TRBJ1-2	13	TGTGCCAGCAGTTACCCCAGGGGAAAAGGCTACACCTTC	CASSYPRGKGYTF
TRBV2	NA	NA	TRBJ2-1	13	TGTGCCAGCAGAGGCGGGGGCGTGAATGAGCAGTTCTTC	CASRGGGVNEQFF
TRBV27	NA	TRBD1	TRBJ1-2	15	TGTGCCAGCAGTTTGACAGGGACCACCAACTATGGCTACACCTTC	CASSLTGTTNYGYTF
TRBV9	NA	NA	TRBJ1-1	14	TGTGCCAGCAGCGTCGGGACACAATCAACTGAAGCTTTCTTT	CASSVGTQSTEAFF
TRBV5-1	NA	NA	TRBJ1-1	13	TGCGCCAGCAGCCTAACAGGGTTCACTGAAGCTTTCTTT	CASSLTGFTEAFF
TRBV18	NA	TRBD1	TRBJ1-3	15	TGTGCCAGCTCACCGGGCAGGGGGTCCGGAAACACCATATATTTT	CASSPGRGSGNTIYF
TRBV7-2	NA	NA	TRBJ1-5	15	TGTGCCAGCAGCTCCGGTTTTGGTGTGAATCAGCCCCAGCATTTT	CASSSGFGVNQPQHF
TRBV9	NA	NA	TRBJ1-1	16	TGTGCCAGCAGCGTAGACCCCGGGCAGGGGAACACTGAAGCTTTCTTT	CASSVDPGQGNTEAFF
TRBV5-1	NA	TRBD1	TRBJ1-2	18	TGCGCCAGCAGCTTGTATCCGGGACAGGGAGGTTTGGGCTATGGCTACACCTTC	CASSLYPGQGGLGYGYTF
TRBV5-6	NA	TRBD1	TRBJ2-7	14	TGTGCCAGCAGCCATCCGACAGGGGGGTACGAGCAGTACTTC	CASSHPTGGYEQYF
TRBV7-6	once	TRBD1	TRBJ1-6	15	TGTGCCAGCAGCATTTCCGGGACAGGGACTTCACCCCTCCACTTT	CASSISGTGTSPLHF
TRBV5-4	NA	TRBD2	TRBJ2-3	16	TGTGCCAGCAGCTTGGTAGCGGGGGGTGGAGCAGATACGCAGTATTTT	CASSLVAGGGADTQYF
TRBV5-4	once	NA	TRBJ2-7	14	TGTGCCAGCAGCCTGAGGACAGATCCCTACGAGCAGTACTTC	CASSLRTDPYEQYF
TRBV3-1/TRBV3-2	NA	NA	TRBJ2-7	14	TGTGCCAGCAGCCACATAAGCAGGGGACACGAGCAGTACTTC	CASSHISRGHEQYF